These T cell receptor beta chains were read from a single sample in a study of cytomegalovirus exposure and HLA in healthy donors. This table comes from immunoSEQ multiplex PCR, and its TCRdb copy is limited to in-frame clones, with some not included. In the table there are 150,000 to 200,000 clones, approximately 70% of which are singletons. The sample comprised PBMCs. All receptors derive from a man between 35 and 55 years old in good health and CMV-seropositive. The CDR3 runs from the conserved cysteine through the conserved F or W. The order of the fields is D gene, clone size, J gene, V gene, CDR3 DNA, CDR3 protein. D genes are given only for firm matches. Only some rows state a clone size, as once, few, many or a class for expanded clones.

d_gene: TRBD1
abundance: -
j_gene: TRBJ2-6
v_gene: TRBV9
CDR3nt: TGTGCCAGCAGCGTCCCCAGGGGGCCCGTGGGTCAGTCTGGGGCCAACGTCCTGGCTTTC
CDR3aa: CASSVPRGPVGQSGANVLAF

d_gene: -
abundance: -
j_gene: TRBJ2-3
v_gene: TRBV7-2
CDR3nt: TGTGCCAGCAGCCCCCACCCGGGGGTGGGCACAGATACGCAGTATTTT
CDR3aa: CASSPHPGVGTDTQYF

d_gene: -
abundance: -
j_gene: TRBJ1-4
v_gene: TRBV4-2
CDR3nt: TGTGCCAGCAGCACCTCGTCCTTCCGGGTACTACATGAAAAACTGTTTTTT
CDR3aa: CASSTSSFRVLHEKLFF

d_gene: TRBD2
abundance: -
j_gene: TRBJ2-5
v_gene: TRBV2
CDR3nt: TGTGCCAGCAGGACTAGCGGGGGGGCAAAGGAGCAGTACTTC
CDR3aa: CASRTSGGAKEQYF

d_gene: -
abundance: -
j_gene: TRBJ2-1
v_gene: TRBV5-4
CDR3nt: TGTGCCAGCAGCTTGCAGGCCAGCTCCTACAATGAGCAGTTCTTC
CDR3aa: CASSLQASSYNEQFF

d_gene: TRBD2
abundance: -
j_gene: TRBJ2-7
v_gene: TRBV9
CDR3nt: TGTGCCAGCAGCGTAGGGCGGGGGGCGAGGGAGCAGTACTTC
CDR3aa: CASSVGRGAREQYF

d_gene: -
abundance: -
j_gene: TRBJ2-4
v_gene: TRBV4-1
CDR3nt: TGCGCCAGCAGCCAAGGGGGGGAGCAGTACCGAGCCAAAAACATTCAGTACTTC
CDR3aa: CASSQGGEQYRAKNIQYF

d_gene: TRBD2
abundance: -
j_gene: TRBJ2-3
v_gene: TRBV2
CDR3nt: TGTGCCAGCAGTGAATCTAGCGGGGGTGCAGATACGCAGTATTTT
CDR3aa: CASSESSGGADTQYF

d_gene: TRBD2
abundance: -
j_gene: TRBJ2-1
v_gene: TRBV19
CDR3nt: TGTGCCAGTAGTAAAGCGGGGTTGGGGAGCTCCTACAATGAGCAGTTCTTC
CDR3aa: CASSKAGLGSSYNEQFF

d_gene: -
abundance: few
j_gene: TRBJ2-5
v_gene: TRBV6-5
CDR3nt: TGTGCCAGCAGTTACGTAGGCTCCGGGGTCCGAAAGACCCAGTACTTC
CDR3aa: CASSYVGSGVRKTQYF

d_gene: -
abundance: -
j_gene: TRBJ2-7
v_gene: TRBV5-8
CDR3nt: TGTGCCAGCAGCTTGAGTTTCGGGGGTCCCTACGAGCAGTACTTC
CDR3aa: CASSLSFGGPYEQYF

d_gene: -
abundance: -
j_gene: TRBJ1-1
v_gene: TRBV5-8
CDR3nt: TGTGCCAGCAGCTTGAGGAACAGGGTGACTGAAGCTTTCTTT
CDR3aa: CASSLRNRVTEAFF

d_gene: -
abundance: -
j_gene: TRBJ2-5
v_gene: TRBV30
CDR3nt: TGTGCCTGGAGCAGTACAGGTCGAGAGACCCAGTACTTC
CDR3aa: CAWSSTGRETQYF

d_gene: TRBD2
abundance: -
j_gene: TRBJ2-5
v_gene: TRBV5-4
CDR3nt: TGTGCCAGCAGCTTGGTGGGGTGGGGCGGGGGGGCCCCCCAAGAGACCCAGTACTTC
CDR3aa: CASSLVGWGGGAPQETQYF

d_gene: -
abundance: -
j_gene: TRBJ1-2
v_gene: TRBV30
CDR3nt: TGTGCCTGGAGGGCCATAGGTCGGCAGGAGGGGGGCTACACCTTC
CDR3aa: CAWRAIGRQEGGYTF

d_gene: TRBD1
abundance: -
j_gene: TRBJ1-4
v_gene: TRBV6-1
CDR3nt: TGTGCCAGCAGTTATGACAGGGGGGATGAAAAACTGTTTTTT
CDR3aa: CASSYDRGDEKLFF

d_gene: -
abundance: few
j_gene: TRBJ2-3
v_gene: TRBV5-1
CDR3nt: TGCGCCAGCAGCCGGGCAGGGGGGATGGCAGATACGCAGTATTTT
CDR3aa: CASSRAGGMADTQYF

d_gene: TRBD2
abundance: -
j_gene: TRBJ2-3
v_gene: TRBV4-3
CDR3nt: TGCGCCAGCAGCCAGGCTAGCGGGGGGGTAAGCACAGATACGCAGTATTTT
CDR3aa: CASSQASGGVSTDTQYF

d_gene: -
abundance: -
j_gene: TRBJ1-4
v_gene: TRBV5-5
CDR3nt: TGTGCCAGCAACCTTCACCCGGGGGTAGGAAGGGAGGAAAAACTGTTTTTT
CDR3aa: CASNLHPGVGREEKLFF

d_gene: -
abundance: -
j_gene: TRBJ2-7
v_gene: TRBV10-3
CDR3nt: TGTGCCATCAGTGAGTCAGGGGATGGTGTCTACGAGCAGTACTTC
CDR3aa: CAISESGDGVYEQYF

d_gene: TRBD2
abundance: -
j_gene: TRBJ2-3
v_gene: TRBV5-6
CDR3nt: TGTGCCAGCAGCTTGGGGACTAGCCTGAACACAGATACGCAGTATTTT
CDR3aa: CASSLGTSLNTDTQYF

d_gene: -
abundance: -
j_gene: TRBJ2-2
v_gene: TRBV5-5
CDR3nt: TGTGCCAGCAGCCCGGGGGCCGGGGAGCTGTTTTTT
CDR3aa: CASSPGAGELFF

d_gene: -
abundance: -
j_gene: TRBJ2-3
v_gene: TRBV27
CDR3nt: TGTGCCAGCAGTTTAGTACAGTTTAGCACAGATACGCAGTATTTT
CDR3aa: CASSLVQFSTDTQYF

d_gene: TRBD1
abundance: -
j_gene: TRBJ1-1
v_gene: TRBV23-1
CDR3nt: TGCGCCAGCAGTCAATCAGCAGGGGGAATTGAAGCTTTCTTT
CDR3aa: CASSQSAGGIEAFF

d_gene: TRBD2
abundance: once
j_gene: TRBJ2-1
v_gene: TRBV2
CDR3nt: TGTGCCAGCAGTGAAGGCCCAGCGGGGGGGCCGAATGAGCAGTTCTTC
CDR3aa: CASSEGPAGGPNEQFF

d_gene: -
abundance: -
j_gene: TRBJ2-6
v_gene: TRBV7-2
CDR3nt: TGTGCCAGCAGCCGACCCGACAGGCCTCCTCGAGGCGTCCTGACTTTC
CDR3aa: CASSRPDRPPRGVLTF

d_gene: -
abundance: -
j_gene: TRBJ1-2
v_gene: TRBV5-1
CDR3nt: TGCGCCAGCAGCTTGGCCGGGGTGGGAGGCTACACCTTC
CDR3aa: CASSLAGVGGYTF

d_gene: -
abundance: -
j_gene: TRBJ1-2
v_gene: TRBV2
CDR3nt: TGTGCCAGCAGTGAAGGGACACACAACTATGGCTACACCTTC
CDR3aa: CASSEGTHNYGYTF

d_gene: -
abundance: -
j_gene: TRBJ1-4
v_gene: TRBV6-5
CDR3nt: TGTGCCAGCAGTTGGAGGGCTGGCGAAAAACTGTTTTTT
CDR3aa: CASSWRAGEKLFF